The clone carrying this T cell receptor (beta chain) was found once. J lost 3 bases, V lost 5 bases, and 4 bases had no gene match. The CDR3 has 15 residues. Germline values: CDR1 SEHNR, CDR2 FQNEAQ (reference sequence). TCRdb's table, derived via immunoSEQ multiplex PCR, lists solely in-frame clones and lacks some. Here the sample spans tens of thousands of clones, 75% to 90% being singletons. This specimen comes from a study of blood T cell repertoires in COVID-19. Study background: The United States, Italy and Spain provided the acute and convalescent COVID-19 samples.

Sequencing input: peripheral blood. The receptor comes from a man older than 75 with acute or convalescent COVID-19. The chain employs TRBV7-9 and TRBJ1-6; 7 bases are a match to TRBD1. The CDR3 DNA is TGTGCCAGCAGCCCCTGGGACAGCTATAATTCACCCCTCCACTTT. Translated: CASSPWDSYNSPLHF.